This T cell receptor (beta chain) was sequenced in a study of blood T cell repertoires in COVID-19. The CDR3 loop spans 14 amino acids. V lost 5 bases to trimming and J lost 3 bases, with 11 bases between them. CDR1 MDHEN and CDR2 SYDVKM come from the germline V gene. Data came from immunoSEQ multiplex PCR; TCRdb stores just in-frame clones and leaves some out. The table shows about 220,000 clones, with over 75% occurring only once. This sequence joins TRBV28 and TRBJ2-1; tentative D call: TRBD2 (5 bases). Sequencing was done on a sample of peripheral blood. This receptor was obtained from a human donor in a cohort sampled during active COVID-19. The CDR3 loop is CASSQREFYNEQFF. CDR3 coding DNA: TGTGCCAGCAGTCAAAGGGAGTTCTACAATGAGCAGTTCTTC.